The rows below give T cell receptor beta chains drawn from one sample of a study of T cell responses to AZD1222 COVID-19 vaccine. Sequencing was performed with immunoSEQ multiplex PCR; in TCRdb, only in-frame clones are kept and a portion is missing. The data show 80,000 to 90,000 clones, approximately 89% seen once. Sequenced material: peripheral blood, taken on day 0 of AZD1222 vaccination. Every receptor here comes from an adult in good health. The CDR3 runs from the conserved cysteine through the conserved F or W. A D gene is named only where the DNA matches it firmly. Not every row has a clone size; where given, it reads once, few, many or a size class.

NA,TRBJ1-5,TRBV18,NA,CASSPATVNQPQHF,TGTGCCAGCTCACCAGCGACAGTCAATCAGCCCCAGCATTTT
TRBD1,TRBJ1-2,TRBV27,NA,CASSPDRGLGGYTF,TGTGCCAGCAGTCCGGACAGGGGGCTTGGGGGCTACACCTTC
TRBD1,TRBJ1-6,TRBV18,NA,CASSPGQGNNSPLHF,TGTGCCAGCTCACCGGGACAGGGTAATAATTCACCCCTCCACTTT
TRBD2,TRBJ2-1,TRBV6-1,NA,CASSDQLAGVLNEQFF,TGTGCCAGCAGTGACCAACTAGCGGGAGTGTTAAATGAGCAGTTCTTC
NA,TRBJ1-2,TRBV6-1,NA,CASSEPLRVLHGYTF,TGTGCCAGCAGTGAACCGCTCAGGGTTCTCCATGGCTACACCTTC
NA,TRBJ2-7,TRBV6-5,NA,CASSRSRAYEQYF,TGTGCCAGCAGTAGGTCAAGGGCCTACGAGCAGTACTTC
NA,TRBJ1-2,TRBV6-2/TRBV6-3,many,CASSTEVGGYTF,TGTGCCAGCAGTACCGAGGTTGGGGGCTACACCTTC
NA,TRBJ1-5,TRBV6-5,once,CASSYSRAQPQHF,TGTGCCAGCAGTTACTCGAGAGCTCAGCCCCAGCATTTT
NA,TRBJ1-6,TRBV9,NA,CASSVALTEDSPLHF,TGTGCCAGCAGCGTAGCTCTTACAGAGGATTCACCCCTCCACTTT
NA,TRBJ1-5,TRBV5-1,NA,CASSLGPNQPQHF,TGCGCCAGCAGCTTAGGGCCCAATCAGCCCCAGCATTTT
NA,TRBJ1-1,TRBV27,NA,CASSWRRGEAFF,TGTGCCAGCAGTTGGAGACGGGGTGAAGCTTTCTTT
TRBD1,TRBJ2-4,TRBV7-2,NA,CASSPQGETKNIQYF,TGTGCCAGCAGCCCTCAGGGGGAAACCAAAAACATTCAGTACTTC
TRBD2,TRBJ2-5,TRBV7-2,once,CASSPGLAGGTETQYF,TGTGCCAGCAGCCCAGGACTAGCGGGGGGCACGGAGACCCAGTACTTC
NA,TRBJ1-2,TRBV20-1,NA,CSASARGNHGYTF,TGCAGTGCTAGTGCAAGGGGGAACCATGGCTACACCTTC
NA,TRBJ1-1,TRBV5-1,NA,CASSFRGVNTEAFF,TGCGCCAGCAGCTTTAGGGGTGTGAACACTGAAGCTTTCTTT
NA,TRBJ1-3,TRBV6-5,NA,CASSYSFGFSGNTIYF,TGTGCCAGCAGTTACTCGTTTGGATTCTCTGGAAACACCATATATTTT
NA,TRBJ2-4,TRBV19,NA,CASSIGQHIAKNIQYF,TGTGCCAGTAGTATTGGGCAGCATATAGCCAAAAACATTCAGTACTTC
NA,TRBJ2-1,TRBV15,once,CATSKDRALSSYNEQFF,TGTGCCACCAGCAAGGATCGAGCGCTTAGCTCCTACAATGAGCAGTTCTTC
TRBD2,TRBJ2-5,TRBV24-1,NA,CATSAGGSLGETQYF,TGTGCCACCAGTGCTGGCGGGAGCCTGGGAGAGACCCAGTACTTC
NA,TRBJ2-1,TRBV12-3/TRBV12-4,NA,CASSNRARHEQFF,TGTGCCAGCAGTAACAGGGCTAGGCATGAGCAGTTCTTC
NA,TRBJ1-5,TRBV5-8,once,CASSLEIRSNQPQHF,TGTGCCAGCAGCCTCGAGATTCGGAGCAATCAGCCCCAGCATTTT
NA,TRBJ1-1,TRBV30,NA,CAWAGPPNTEAFF,TGTGCCTGGGCTGGGCCACCGAACACTGAAGCTTTCTTT
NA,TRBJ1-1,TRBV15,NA,CATSRPGTPNTEAFF,TGTGCCACCAGCAGACCCGGGACACCGAACACTGAAGCTTTCTTT
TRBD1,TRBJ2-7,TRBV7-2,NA,CASSLQGAKAGSYEQYF,TGTGCCAGCAGCTTACAGGGGGCGAAAGCGGGCTCCTACGAGCAGTACTTC
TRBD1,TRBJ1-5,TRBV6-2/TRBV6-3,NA,CASSRQGADMAQHF,TGTGCCAGCAGCAGACAGGGGGCTGATATGGCCCAGCATTTT
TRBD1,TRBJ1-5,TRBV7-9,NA,CASSAPGQNQPQHF,TGTGCCAGCAGCGCACCGGGACAGAATCAGCCCCAGCATTTT
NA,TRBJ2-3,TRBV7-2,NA,CASSVYGTDTQYF,TGTGCCAGCAGCGTGTATGGCACAGATACGCAGTATTTT
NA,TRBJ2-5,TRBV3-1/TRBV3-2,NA,CASSQDRRGRGQETQYF,TGTGCCAGCAGCCAAGATCGGCGGGGAAGGGGGCAAGAGACCCAGTACTTC
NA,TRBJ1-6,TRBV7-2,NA,CASSFTGTVSYNSPLHF,TGTGCCAGCAGCTTCACTGGAACGGTCTCCTATAATTCACCCCTCCACTTT
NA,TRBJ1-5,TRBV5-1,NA,CASSLAGAGNQPQHF,TGCGCCAGCAGCTTGGCGGGGGCCGGCAATCAGCCCCAGCATTTT
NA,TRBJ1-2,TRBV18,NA,CASSRLEKGRYGYTF,TGTGCCAGCTCACGTTTAGAAAAGGGGAGGTATGGCTACACCTTC
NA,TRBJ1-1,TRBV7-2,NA,CASSLGVRGTEAFF,TGTGCCAGCAGCTTAGGGGTCAGGGGCACTGAAGCTTTCTTT
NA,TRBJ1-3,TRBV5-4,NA,CASSPGAGNTIYF,TGTGCCAGCAGCCCAGGGGCTGGAAACACCATATATTTT
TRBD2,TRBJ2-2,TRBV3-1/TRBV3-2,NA,CASSSRLAGDLGTGELFF,TGTGCCAGCAGCTCTCGACTAGCGGGAGATCTGGGCACCGGGGAGCTGTTTTTT
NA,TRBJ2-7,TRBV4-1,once,CASSQDDVGGTPDWEQYF,TGCGCCAGCAGCCAAGACGACGTTGGGGGGACACCCGATTGGGAGCAGTACTTC
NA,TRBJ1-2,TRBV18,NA,CASSPQGFSGYTF,TGTGCCAGCTCACCACAGGGTTTTAGTGGCTACACCTTC
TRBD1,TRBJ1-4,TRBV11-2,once,CASSPGGDRGKLFF,TGTGCCAGCAGCCCCGGGGGGGACAGGGGGAAACTGTTTTTT